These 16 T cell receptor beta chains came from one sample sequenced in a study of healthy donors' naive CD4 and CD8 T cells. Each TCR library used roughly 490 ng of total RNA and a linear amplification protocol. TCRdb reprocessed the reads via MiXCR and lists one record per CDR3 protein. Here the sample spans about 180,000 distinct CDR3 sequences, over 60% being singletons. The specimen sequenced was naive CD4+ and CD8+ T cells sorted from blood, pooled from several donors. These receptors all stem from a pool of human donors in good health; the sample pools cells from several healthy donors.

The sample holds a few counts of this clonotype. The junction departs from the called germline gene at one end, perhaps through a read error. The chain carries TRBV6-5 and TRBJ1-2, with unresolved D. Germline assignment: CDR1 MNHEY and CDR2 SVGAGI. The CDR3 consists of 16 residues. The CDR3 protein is CASREHRLDGNYDYTF. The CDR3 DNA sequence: TGTGCCAGTAGGGAGCATCGCCTCGATGGAAACTATGACTACACCTTC.

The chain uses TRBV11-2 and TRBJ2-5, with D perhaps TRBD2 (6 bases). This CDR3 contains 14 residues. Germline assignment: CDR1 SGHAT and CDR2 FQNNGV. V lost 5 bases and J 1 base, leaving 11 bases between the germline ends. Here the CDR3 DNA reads TGTGCCAGCAGCCACCCAGCGGGCCAAGAGACCCAGTACTTC. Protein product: CASSHPAGQETQYF. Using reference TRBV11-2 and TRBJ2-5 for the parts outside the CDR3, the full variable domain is EAGVAQSPRYKIIEKRQSVAFWCNPISGHATLYWYQQILGQGPKLLIQFQNNGVVDDSQLPKDRFSAERLKGVDSTLKIQPAKLEDSAVYLCASSHPAGQETQYFGPGTRLLVL.

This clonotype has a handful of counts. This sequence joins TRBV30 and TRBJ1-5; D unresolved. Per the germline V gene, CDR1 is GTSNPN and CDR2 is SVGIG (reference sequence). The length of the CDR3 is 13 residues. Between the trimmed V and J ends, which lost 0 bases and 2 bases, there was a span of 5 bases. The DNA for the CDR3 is TGTGCCTGGAGTGTCGGGGGCAATCAGCCCCAGCATTTT. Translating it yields CAWSVGGNQPQHF.

This CDR3 is CSVEGFRQEFEQFF. The CDR3, as DNA: TGCAGCGTTGAAGGGTTCCGACAGGAGTTTGAGCAGTTCTTC. This sequence joins TRBV29-1 and TRBJ2-1, with TRBD1 as a possible D gene (6 bases). The CDR3 spans 14 residues. In germline, CDR1 is SQVTM, CDR2 ANQGSEA. V gave up 1 base and J gave up 9 bases, with 16 bases separating them.

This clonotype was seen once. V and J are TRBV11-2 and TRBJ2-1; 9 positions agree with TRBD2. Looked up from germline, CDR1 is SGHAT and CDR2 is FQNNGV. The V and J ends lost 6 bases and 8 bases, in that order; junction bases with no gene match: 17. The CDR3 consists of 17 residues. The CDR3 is CASSFRVPAGGRDEQFF. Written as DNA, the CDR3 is TGTGCCAGCAGTTTCCGTGTCCCAGCGGGGGGACGGGATGAGCAGTTCTTC.

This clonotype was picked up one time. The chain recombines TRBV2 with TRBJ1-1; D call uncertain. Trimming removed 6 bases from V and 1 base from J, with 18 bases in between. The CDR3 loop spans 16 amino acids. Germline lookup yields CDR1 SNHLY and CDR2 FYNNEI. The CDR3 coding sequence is TGTGCCAGCAGCAAATTACCGGGCCGTACGAACACTGAAGCTTTCTTT. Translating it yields CASSKLPGRTNTEAFF. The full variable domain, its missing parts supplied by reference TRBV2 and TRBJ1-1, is EPEVTQTPSHQVTQMGQEVILRCVPISNHLYFYWYRQILGQKVEFLVSFYNNEISEKSEIFDDQFSVERPDGSNFTLKIRSTKLEDSAMYFCASSKLPGRTNTEAFFGQGTRLTVV.

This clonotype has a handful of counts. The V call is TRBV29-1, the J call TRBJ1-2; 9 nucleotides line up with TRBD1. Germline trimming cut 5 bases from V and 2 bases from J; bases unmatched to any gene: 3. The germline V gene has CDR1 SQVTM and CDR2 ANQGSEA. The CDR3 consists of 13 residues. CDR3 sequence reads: CSVLGQGNYGYTF. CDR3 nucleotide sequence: TGCAGCGTTCTTGGACAGGGGAACTATGGCTACACCTTC.

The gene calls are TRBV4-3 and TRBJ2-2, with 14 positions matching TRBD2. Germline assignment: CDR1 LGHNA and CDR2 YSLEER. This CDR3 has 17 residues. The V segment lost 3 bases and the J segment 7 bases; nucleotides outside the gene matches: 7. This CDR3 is CASSQGLAGAGSGELFF. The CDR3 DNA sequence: TGCGCCAGCAGCCAGGGACTAGCGGGAGCGGGGAGCGGGGAGCTGTTTTTT.

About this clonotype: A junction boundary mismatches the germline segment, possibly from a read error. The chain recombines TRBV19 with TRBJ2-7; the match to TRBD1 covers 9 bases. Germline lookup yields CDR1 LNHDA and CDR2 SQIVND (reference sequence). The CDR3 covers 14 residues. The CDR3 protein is CASSIAGTGREQCF. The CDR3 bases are TGTGCCAGTAGTATAGCCGGGACAGGGCGCGAGCAGTGCTTC.

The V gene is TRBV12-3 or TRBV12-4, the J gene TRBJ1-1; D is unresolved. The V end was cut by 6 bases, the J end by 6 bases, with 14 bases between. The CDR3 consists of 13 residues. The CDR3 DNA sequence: TGTGCCAGCAGCCGTACCGAACGGGCTGAAGCTTTCTTT. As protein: CASSRTERAEAFF.

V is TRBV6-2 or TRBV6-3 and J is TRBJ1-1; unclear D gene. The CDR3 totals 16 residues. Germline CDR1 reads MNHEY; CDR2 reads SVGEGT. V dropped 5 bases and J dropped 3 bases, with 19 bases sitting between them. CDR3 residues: CASSPRRTVWDTEAFF. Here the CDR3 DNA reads TGTGCCAGCAGTCCACGGAGGACGGTCTGGGACACTGAAGCTTTCTTT.

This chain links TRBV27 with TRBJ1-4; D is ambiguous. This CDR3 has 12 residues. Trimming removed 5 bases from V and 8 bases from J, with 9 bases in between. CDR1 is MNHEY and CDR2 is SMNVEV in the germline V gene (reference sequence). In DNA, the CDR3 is TGTGCCAGCAGTGCTTCCCGGGAAAAACTGTTTTTT. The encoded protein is CASSASREKLFF.

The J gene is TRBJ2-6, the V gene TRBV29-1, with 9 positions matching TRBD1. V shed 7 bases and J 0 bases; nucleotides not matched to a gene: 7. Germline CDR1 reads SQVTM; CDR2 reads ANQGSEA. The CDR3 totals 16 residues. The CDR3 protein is CSDGQGKSSGANVLTF. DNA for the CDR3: TGCAGCGACGGACAGGGGAAGAGCTCTGGGGCCAACGTCCTGACTTTC.

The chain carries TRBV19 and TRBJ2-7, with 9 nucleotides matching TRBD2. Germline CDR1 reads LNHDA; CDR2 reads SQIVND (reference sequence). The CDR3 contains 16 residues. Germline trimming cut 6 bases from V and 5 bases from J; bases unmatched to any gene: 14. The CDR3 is CASSQTPTGLADEQYF. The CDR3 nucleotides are TGTGCCAGTAGCCAAACCCCGACGGGACTAGCAGACGAGCAGTACTTC.

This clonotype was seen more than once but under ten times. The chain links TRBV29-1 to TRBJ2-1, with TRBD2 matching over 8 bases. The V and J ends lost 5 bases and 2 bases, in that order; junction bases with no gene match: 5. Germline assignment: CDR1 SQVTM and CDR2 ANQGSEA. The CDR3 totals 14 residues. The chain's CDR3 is CSVPTSGTYNEQFF. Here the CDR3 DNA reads TGCAGCGTTCCAACTAGCGGAACCTACAATGAGCAGTTCTTC.

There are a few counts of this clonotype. CDR3 loop: CAIREIRNTEAFF. In nucleotides, the CDR3 is TGTGCCATCAGGGAAATTAGGAACACTGAAGCTTTCTTT. This chain joins TRBV10-3 and TRBJ1-1; D unresolved. The CDR3 sequence is 13 residues long. The ends were cut back, 6 bases at V and 1 base at J, with 9 bases in the middle. CDR1 is ENHRY, CDR2 SYGVKD, per germline.